Described below is a single TCR beta chain sequence and its context. The assay was immunoSEQ multiplex PCR, and TCRdb's table has in-frame clones only and misses some. The top ten clones hold around 1% of a sample with tens of thousands of clones, around 85% of them seen once. CDR3 length equals 18 residues. The germline CDR1 and CDR2 sequences are SGHAT and FQNNGV. V lost 0 bases to trimming and J lost 3 bases, with 15 bases between them. This record comes from a study of monozygotic twins with cystic fibrosis. Sequenced material: blood. This chain connects TRBV11-2 to TRBJ2-6; D may be TRBD1 (6 bases). The sequence was obtained from a girl aged 2 to 9 with cystic fibrosis. CDR3 bases: TGTGCCAGCAGCTTAGATTGGCAGGGGCTTGGTGGGGCCAACGTCCTGACTTTC. Its translation: CASSLDWQGLGGANVLTF.